This entry features one T cell receptor (beta chain) sequence. What it recognizes is unknown. Treatment here: oral pan-JAK inhibitor, 5-10 mg twice daily. Peripheral blood and lesional scalp punch biopsies came from alopecia areata patients. Once RNA had been extracted, it was reverse transcribed into cDNA to act as the sequencing template. Produced via immunoSEQ multiplex PCR; TCRdb's table is partial and in-frame only. The sample includes tens of thousands of clones, approximately 72% of them seen just once. The data are from a study of CD8+ T cells in alopecia areata. Across the whole study: Treatment of the treated patients consisted of oral tofacitinib, 5 to 10 mg twice daily. The study's findings and limits: Sequenced scalp T cells also include alphabeta T cells resident in normal skin. Scalp clonality and expanded CD8+ clones among the top 100 fell significantly with tofacitinib.

The starting material was CD8+ T cells sorted from blood, obtained at week 24, from a patient treated with tofacitinib. This clonotype was obtained from a human donor with alopecia areata.

Here the CDR3 reads CASSQEDRGITEAFF. For the CDR3, the DNA is TGCGCCAGCAGCCAAGAGGACAGGGGAATCACTGAAGCTTTCTTT. V is TRBV4-1 and J is TRBJ1-1; 9 bases are a match to TRBD1. J was trimmed by 4 bases and V by 0 bases; bases with no gene match: 3. CDR1 and CDR2 from the germline V gene are MGHRA and YSYEKL. CDR3 length equals 15 residues.